What follows describes a single TCR beta chain. Its antigen is not known. V was clipped by 8 bases and J by 7 bases, with 19 bases between them. Germline loops: CDR1 MNHEY, CDR2 SMNVEV (reference sequence). CDR3 size: 14 residues. These data are taken from a study of shared clonotypes between healthy human individuals. Study findings and constraints: Generally, naive subsets (rather than memory subsets) showed larger estimated richness. The small donor group covered limited genetic and exposure diversity. Clonotype sharing across several donors was observed for roughly 5% of naive CD4 clonotypes.

Generated by immunoSEQ multiplex PCR, the TCRdb table keeps only in-frame clones and is missing some. The data show around 1,100,000 clones, roughly 80% seen once. Sequenced sample: memory CD4+ T cells from PBMCs. Subset reported: CD45RA-negative fraction. V usage is TRBV27 and J usage is TRBJ2-3; D tentatively reads TRBD1 or TRBD2 (6 bases each). The sequence was obtained from a man between 18 and 29 years old in good health. Some clones in this sample may be carry-over from other donors' samples. CDR3 bases: TGTGCCAGCTCGGGGGCTAGCAAGTTGAATACGCAGTATTTT. Translating gives CASSGASKLNTQYF.